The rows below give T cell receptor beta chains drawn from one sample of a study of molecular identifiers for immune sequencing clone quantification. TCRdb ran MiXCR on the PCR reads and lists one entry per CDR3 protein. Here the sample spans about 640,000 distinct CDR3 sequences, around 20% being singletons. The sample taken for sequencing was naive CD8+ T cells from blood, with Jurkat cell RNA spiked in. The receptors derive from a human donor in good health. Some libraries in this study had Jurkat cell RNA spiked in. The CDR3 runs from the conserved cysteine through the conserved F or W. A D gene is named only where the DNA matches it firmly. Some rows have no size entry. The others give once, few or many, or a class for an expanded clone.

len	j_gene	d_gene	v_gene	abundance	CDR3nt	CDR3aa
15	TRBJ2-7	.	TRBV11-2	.	TGTGCCAGCAGCGAAATGATACAGGGCTCCTACGAGCAGTACTTC	CASSEMIQGSYEQYF
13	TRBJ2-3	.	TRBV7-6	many	TGTGCCAGCAGCTTAGATCTGCCAGATACGCAGTATTTT	CASSLDLPDTQYF
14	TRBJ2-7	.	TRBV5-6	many	TGTGCCAGCAGCTTAGGCAGGGGAGGAAGGGAGCAGTACTTC	CASSLGRGGREQYF
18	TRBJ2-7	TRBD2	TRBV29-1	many	TGCAGCGTTGAAGAGGGACTAGCGGGAGGGCCTGGGGGCTACGAGCAGTACTTC	CSVEEGLAGGPGGYEQYF
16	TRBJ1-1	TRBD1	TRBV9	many	TGTGCCAGCAGCGGGACAAAGGGACAGCAGAACACTGAAGCTTTCTTT	CASSGTKGQQNTEAFF
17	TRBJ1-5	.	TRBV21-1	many	TGTGCCAGCAGCACCCACCAAGCGGACAGGGGTTGCCAGCCCCAGCATTTT	CASSTHQADRGCQPQHF
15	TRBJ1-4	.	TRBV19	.	TGTGCCAGTCAAATTGGGGGGAGCGATAATGAAAAACTGTTTTTT	CASQIGGSDNEKLFF
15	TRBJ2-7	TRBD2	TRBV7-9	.	TGTGCCAGCAGCCCTACTAGCGGGAGAACAAACGAGCAGTACTTC	CASSPTSGRTNEQYF
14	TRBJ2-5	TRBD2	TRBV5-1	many	TGCGCCAGCGAGGGGAGTAGCGGGAAAGAGACCCAGTACTTC	CASEGSSGKETQYF
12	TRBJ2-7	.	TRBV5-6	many	TGTGCCAGCAGCTTGGAGGAGGGGGAGCAGTACTTC	CASSLEEGEQYF
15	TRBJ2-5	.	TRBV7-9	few	TGTGCCAGCAGCCCGCCTAATAGTTTCCAAGAGACCCAGTACTTC	CASSPPNSFQETQYF
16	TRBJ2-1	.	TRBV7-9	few	TGTGCCAGCAGCTTAGCGACAGGAGGCATGGGCAATGAGCAGTTCTTC	CASSLATGGMGNEQFF
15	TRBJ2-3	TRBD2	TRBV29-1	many	TGCAGCGTTACTCATAGCGGGGGAAGCACAGATACGCAGTATTTT	CSVTHSGGSTDTQYF
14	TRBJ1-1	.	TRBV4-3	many	TGCGCCAGCAGCCAAGATCAGTTTGTCACTGAAGCTTTCTTT	CASSQDQFVTEAFF
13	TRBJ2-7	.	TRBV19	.	TGTGCCAGTGGCCCGTGGGACATCTACGAGCAGTACTTC	CASGPWDIYEQYF
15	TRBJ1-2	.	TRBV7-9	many	TGTGCCAGCAGCGGAACCTACTGGGCCAACTATGGCTACACCTTC	CASSGTYWANYGYTF
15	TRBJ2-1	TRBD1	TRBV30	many	TGTGCCTGGGCCCAGACAGGGAGCTCCTACAATGAGCAGTTCTTC	CAWAQTGSSYNEQFF
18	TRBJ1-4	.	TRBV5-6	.	TGTGCCAGCAGCCTTTGGAGGCTAGGGACCGTCCAGAGTGAGGTACCGTTTTTT	CASSLWRLGTVQSEVPFF
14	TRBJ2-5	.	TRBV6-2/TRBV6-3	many	TGTGCCAGCAACCGAGACAGGTACCAAGAGACCCAGTACTTC	CASNRDRYQETQYF
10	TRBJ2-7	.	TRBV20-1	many	TGCAGTGCTAGAAGGCGGGAGCAGTACTTC	CSARRREQYF
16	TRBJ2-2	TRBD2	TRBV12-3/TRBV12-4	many	TGTGCCAGCAGTTTCGGGGGAGGGCCAAACACCGGGGAGCTGTTTTTT	CASSFGGGPNTGELFF
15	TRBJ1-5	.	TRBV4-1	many	TGCGCCAGCAGCCAAGATGAACAGAGCAATCAGCCCCAGCATTTT	CASSQDEQSNQPQHF
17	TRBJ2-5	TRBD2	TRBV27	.	TGTGCCAGCAGTGTGGGACTAGCGGGAGTTGTAGGAGAGACCCAGTACTTC	CASSVGLAGVVGETQYF
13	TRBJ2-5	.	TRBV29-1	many	TGCAGCGTAGTTCCGTACGGGACCGAGACCCAGTACTTC	CSVVPYGTETQYF
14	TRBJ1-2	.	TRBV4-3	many	TGCGCCAGCAGCCTGATCGGGGCTAACTATGGCTACACCTTC	CASSLIGANYGYTF
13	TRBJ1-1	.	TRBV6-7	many	TGTGCCACCAAGCCGCCTAGAGGCACTGAAGCTTTCTTT	CATKPPRGTEAFF
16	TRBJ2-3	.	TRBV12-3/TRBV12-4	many	TGTGCCAGCAGTTTCCCCGCACAATCTAGCACAGATACGCAGTATTTT	CASSFPAQSSTDTQYF
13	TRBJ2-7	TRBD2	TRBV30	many	TGTGCCGGTAGCGGGGGGGCGAATAGTGAGCAGTACTTC	CAGSGGANSEQYF
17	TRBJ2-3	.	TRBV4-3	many	TGCGCCAGCAGCCAAGAAAGTATGGGGCGGGTTACAGATACGCAGTATTTT	CASSQESMGRVTDTQYF
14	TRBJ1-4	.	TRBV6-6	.	TGTGCCAGCACTCCGGGCCAGATGTGGGAAAAACTGTTTTTT	CASTPGQMWEKLFF
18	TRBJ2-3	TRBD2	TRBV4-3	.	TGCGCCAGCAGCCAAGTTTTCCCCGGGGGGGGGGGCACAGATACGCAGTATTTT	CASSQVFPGGGGTDTQYF
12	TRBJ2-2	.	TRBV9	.	TGTGCCAGCAGCGTACCACAGGGGGAGCTGTTTTTT	CASSVPQGELFF
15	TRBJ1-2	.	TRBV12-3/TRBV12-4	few	TGTGCCAGCAGTTTGGGGGACGGGTCTAACTATGGCTACACCTTC	CASSLGDGSNYGYTF
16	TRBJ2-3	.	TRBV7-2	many	TGTGCCAGCAGCCCCACCGGGGCGTTTAGCACAGATACGCAGTATTTT	CASSPTGAFSTDTQYF
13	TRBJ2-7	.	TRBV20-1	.	TGCAGTGCTCTAGGGACGGATTTCTACGAGCAGTACTTC	CSALGTDFYEQYF
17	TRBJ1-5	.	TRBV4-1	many	TGCGCCAGCAGCCAAGTGTCGGGCCTCGTAGGCGATCAGCCCCAGCATTTT	CASSQVSGLVGDQPQHF
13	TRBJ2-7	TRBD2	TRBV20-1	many	TGCAGTGCTAGAGTGGGAGGGTCCTACGAGCAGTACTTC	CSARVGGSYEQYF
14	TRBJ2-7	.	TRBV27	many	TGTGCCAGCAGTTTAGGTGCTAAGGCCTACGAGCAGTACTTC	CASSLGAKAYEQYF
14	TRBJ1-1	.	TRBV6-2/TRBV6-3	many	TGTGCCAGCAGTTACCCAAACCCGAACACTGAAGCTTTCTTT	CASSYPNPNTEAFF
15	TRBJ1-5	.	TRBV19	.	TGTGCCAGTAGTAAAGGACAGCTCGCGGGGGAGCCCCAGCATTTT	CASSKGQLAGEPQHF
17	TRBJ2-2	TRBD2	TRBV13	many	TGTGCCAGCAGCCGACAGGGACTAGCGGGGAGTACCGGGGAGCTGTTTTTT	CASSRQGLAGSTGELFF
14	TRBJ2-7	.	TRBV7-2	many	TGTGCCAGCAGCTTAGACCCGCAGGCCTACGAGCAGTACTTC	CASSLDPQAYEQYF
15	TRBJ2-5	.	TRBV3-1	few	TGTGCCAGCAGCCAAGATGGAGGGCTCGGGGAGACCCAGTACTTC	CASSQDGGLGETQYF
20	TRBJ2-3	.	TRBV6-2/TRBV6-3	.	TGTGCCAGCAGGACAGAGGACCTGAAAAACGTATTCCCACCCGAGGTCTCAAAGTATTTT	CASRTEDLKNVFPPEVSKYF
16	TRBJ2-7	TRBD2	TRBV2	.	TGTGCCAGCAGTGACCCCTTTAGCGGGAGCTCCTACGAGCAGTACTTC	CASSDPFSGSSYEQYF
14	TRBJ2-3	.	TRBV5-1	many	TGCGCCAGCAGACTAGGACAGAACACAGATACGCAGTATTTT	CASRLGQNTDTQYF
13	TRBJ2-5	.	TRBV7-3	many	TGTGCCAGCAGCACGGGCCTCCAAGAGACCCAGTACTTC	CASSTGLQETQYF
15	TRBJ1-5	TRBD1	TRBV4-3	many	TGCGCCAGCAGCCAATATACAGGGGGCAATCAGCCCCAGCATTTT	CASSQYTGGNQPQHF
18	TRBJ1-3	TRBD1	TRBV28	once	TGTGCCGGCAGCCCGGGACAGGGGTTCCCCCTCTCTGGAAACACCATATATTTT	CAGSPGQGFPLSGNTIYF
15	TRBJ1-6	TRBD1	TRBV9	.	TGTGCCAGCAGCGAGACAGGGGAGTATAATTCACCCCTCCACTTT	CASSETGEYNSPLHF
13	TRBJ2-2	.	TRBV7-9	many	TGTGCCAGCAGACAGGTCGAAACCGGGGAGCTGTTTTTT	CASRQVETGELFF
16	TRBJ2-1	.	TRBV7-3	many	TGTGCCAGCAGCCCCCAGGGGGGAAGCTCCTACAATGAGCAGTTCTTC	CASSPQGGSSYNEQFF
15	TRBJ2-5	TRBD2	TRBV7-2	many	TGTGCCAGCAGCCAGGGACTAGCGGGAGTGGAGACCCAGTACTTC	CASSQGLAGVETQYF
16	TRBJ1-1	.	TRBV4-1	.	TGCGCCAGCAGCCAAGCCCCCCTGACAGTGAACACTGAAACTTTCTTT	CASSQAPLTVNTETFF
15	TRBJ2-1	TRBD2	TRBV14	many	TGTGCCAGCAGTCCCTATAGCGGGAGTTACAATGAGCAGTTCTTC	CASSPYSGSYNEQFF
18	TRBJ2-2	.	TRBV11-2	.	TGTGCCAGCAGCTTAGGATATGGGCAGGGTAGGAACACCGGGGAGCTGTTTTTT	CASSLGYGQGRNTGELFF